One sample yielded the 22 T cell receptor beta chains listed below, sequenced in a study of OX40 agonist ivuxolimab in advanced cancers. Libraries were prepared by immunoSEQ multiplex PCR; TCRdb keeps only in-frame clonotypes and omits some of them. The table lists some 57,000 clones, 84% of them singletons. Source: CD4+ or CD8+ T cells sorted from blood, taken in a trial of the OX40 agonist ivuxolimab. These receptor sequences come from an adult with an advanced solid tumor such as melanoma, head and neck, liver or kidney cancer.

J is TRBJ1-2 and V is TRBV7-8; 9 bases agree with TRBD1. V lost 5 bases, J lost 4 bases, and 5 bases stayed unmatched. There are 14 residues in the CDR3. The germline V gene encodes CDR1 SGHVS and CDR2 FQNEAQ. CDR3 sequence reads: CASSPTGGSYGYTF. The CDR3 coding sequence is TGTGCCAGCAGCCCGACAGGGGGGTCCTATGGCTACACCTTC.

This clone was seen just once. The chain links TRBV5-1 to TRBJ2-3; no clear D gene. The germline CDR1 and CDR2 sequences are SGHRS and YFSETQ. Trimming left V 0 bases short and J 1 base short, with 21 bases between. The CDR3 consists of 19 residues. CDR3 loop: CASSLGLRLPNRGTDTQYF. The CDR3 DNA follows: TGCGCCAGCAGCTTGGGTCTCAGGCTCCCGAACAGAGGCACAGATACGCAGTATTTT.

The J gene is TRBJ1-6, the V gene TRBV4-1; D is possibly TRBD1 (5 bases). The CDR3 contains 15 residues. The germline V gene encodes CDR1 MGHRA and CDR2 YSYEKL. The V end lost 2 bases, the J end lost 5 bases, and 10 bases lay between the germline ends. CDR3 protein: CASSQNGQDNSPLHF. Here the CDR3 DNA reads TGCGCCAGCAGCCAAAACGGACAAGATAATTCACCCCTCCACTTT.

The chain combines TRBV11-2 with TRBJ2-4; D unclear. CDR1 and CDR2 from the germline V gene are SGHAT and FQNNGV. Trimming stripped 10 bases from V and 0 bases from J, with 10 bases between. There are 13 residues in the CDR3. As DNA, the CDR3 is TGTGCCACACGCCACATAGCCAAAAACATTCAGTACTTC. This encodes CATRHIAKNIQYF.

This clone occurred a few times. This chain links TRBV14 with TRBJ1-4; D remains unclear. The CDR3 is made up of 13 amino acids. The V gene lost 2 bases and the J gene lost 8 bases, with 9 bases spanning the gap. CDR1 is SGHDN and CDR2 is FVKESK in the germline V gene. The CDR3 sequence is CASSQSIKEKLFF. The CDR3 DNA is TGTGCCAGCAGCCAAAGCATCAAGGAAAAACTGTTTTTT.

The chain joins TRBV7-2 to TRBJ2-7; TRBD1 aligns across 8 bases. V was pared by 1 base and J by 1 base, with 6 bases of the junction left unmatched. The CDR3 runs 16 residues. Germline V gene data show CDR1 as SGHTA and CDR2 as FQGNSA. In DNA, the CDR3 is TGTGCCAGCAGCTTAGATTGGACAGGGAATTCCTACGAGCAGTACTTC. Protein product: CASSLDWTGNSYEQYF. Full variable domain (missing parts from reference TRBV7-2 and TRBJ2-7): GAGVSQSPSNKVTEKGKDVELRCDPISGHTALYWYRQSLGQGLEFLIYFQGNSAPDKSGLPSDRFSAERTGGSVSTLTIQRTQQEDSAVYLCASSLDWTGNSYEQYFGPGTRLTVT.

The chain employs TRBV7-8 and TRBJ2-7; 7 positions match TRBD1. CDR3 length equals 14 residues. The germline gives CDR1 SGHVS, CDR2 FQNEAQ. V was clipped by 5 bases and J by 2 bases; unmatched bases: 6. Here the CDR3 DNA reads TGTGCCAGCAGCCGACGACAGGGTCCCTACGAGCAGTACTTC. Amino acid sequence: CASSRRQGPYEQYF.

The chain couples TRBV7-9 to TRBJ1-5, with D possibly being TRBD1 (5 bases). This CDR3 has 14 amino acids. V was clipped by 3 bases and J by 7 bases, with 13 bases between them. Germline V gene data show CDR1 as SEHNR and CDR2 as FQNEAQ (reference sequence). This CDR3 reads CASSFGGDGQPQHF. CDR3 nucleotide sequence: TGTGCCAGCAGCTTCGGGGGAGATGGGCAGCCCCAGCATTTT. Based on the CDR3 plus reference TRBV7-9 and TRBJ1-5, the full variable domain is DTGVSQNPRHKITKRGQNVTFRCDPISEHNRLYWYRQTLGQGPEFLTYFQNEAQLEKSRLLSDRFSAERPKGSFSTLEIQRTEQGDSAMYLCASSFGGDGQPQHFGDGTRLSIL.

This sequence joins TRBV11-3 and TRBJ2-3; the D call may be TRBD1 or TRBD2 (7 bases each). CDR3 length: 14 residues. Trimming removed 8 bases at V and 4 bases at J, with 16 bases between. The germline CDR1 and CDR2 sequences are SGHNT and YENEEA. CDR3 nucleotides: TGTGCCAGCGCCTGGGGAGGGGGCCCAGATACGCAGTATTTT. Encoded protein: CASAWGGGPDTQYF.

The chain carries TRBV18 and TRBJ2-1, with 10 positions matching TRBD1. This CDR3 comprises 15 residues. Germline CDR1 is KGHSH and CDR2 is LQKENI. The V gene end was trimmed by 4 bases and the J gene end by 8 bases; junction bases not matched to a gene: 8. The CDR3 spells CASSLSAGQGYEQFF. Here the CDR3 DNA reads TGTGCCAGCTCACTGTCGGCGGGACAGGGGTATGAGCAGTTCTTC. Based on the CDR3 plus reference TRBV18 and TRBJ2-1, the full variable domain is NAGVMQNPRHLVRRRGQEARLRCSPMKGHSHVYWYRQLPEEGLKFMVYLQKENIIDESGMPKERFSAEFPKEGPSILRIQQVVRGDSAAYFCASSLSAGQGYEQFFGPGTRLTVL.

The CDR3 DNA reads as TGCAGTGCGCCAGGGTATGGCTACACCTTC. Protein sequence: CSAPGYGYTF. The V gene is TRBV20-1, the J gene TRBJ1-2; the D gene is possibly TRBD1 (5 bases). CDR1 is DFQATT and CDR2 is SNEGSKA in the germline V gene (reference sequence). Trimming took off 6 bases at V and 5 bases at J, with 7 bases between the two ends. This CDR3 region has 10 residues.

The genes are TRBV10-1 and TRBJ2-1; possibly TRBD1 for D (5 bases). Germline lookup yields CDR1 WNHNN and CDR2 SYGVQD (reference sequence). Between the trimmed V and J ends, which lost 3 bases and 8 bases, there was a span of 17 bases. There are 15 residues in the CDR3. CDR3 region: CASSDSRIRRDEQFF. The DNA for the CDR3 is TGCGCCAGCAGTGATTCCCGGATCCGCAGGGATGAGCAGTTCTTC.

CDR3 sequence (DNA): TGTGCCAGCAGACTATTATCCGGGACTAGCGACTACAATGAGCAGTTCTTC. It yields the protein CASRLLSGTSDYNEQFF. V usage is TRBV4-2 and J usage is TRBJ2-1; TRBD2 matches at 10 bases. This CDR3 is 17 amino acids long. Germline V CDR1 and CDR2: LGHNA, YNFKEQ. J was trimmed by 3 bases and V by 6 bases; bases with no gene match: 11.

The J gene is TRBJ2-2, the V gene TRBV18, with TRBD2 identical over 12 bases. The CDR3 has 16 amino acids. The germline CDR1 and CDR2 sequences are KGHSH and LQKENI. V was clipped by 6 bases and J by 4 bases; unmatched bases: 6. CDR3 region: CASSRGLAGPTGELFF. As DNA, the CDR3 is TGTGCCAGCTCTCGTGGACTAGCGGGACCCACCGGGGAGCTGTTTTTT.

For this clone: The same CDR3 can be traced to other DNA sequences in this sample. The chain is built from TRBV5-1 and TRBJ2-5; possible D gene TRBD1, 5 bases. Trimming took 1 base from V and 5 from J, leaving 6 bases between them. There are 12 residues in the CDR3. Germline CDR1 SGHRS, CDR2 YFSETQ. The CDR3 DNA is TGCGCCAGCAGCTTGCAGGGTGAGACCCAGTACTTC. Amino acid sequence: CASSLQGETQYF.

This CDR3 is CASSQDGALAGGPYEQYF. CDR3 DNA sequence: TGTGCCAGCAGCCAAGACGGGGCACTAGCGGGAGGGCCCTACGAGCAGTACTTC. This sequence joins TRBV4-2 and TRBJ2-7; TRBD2 aligns across 13 bases. The germline V gene has CDR1 LGHNA and CDR2 YNFKEQ. The CDR3 extends over 18 amino acids. With 0 bases clipped from V and 2 bases from J, the junction kept 7 bases outside the gene matches.

The chain carries TRBV19 and TRBJ1-1; D is uncertain. From germline, CDR1 is LNHDA and CDR2 SQIVND (reference sequence). CDR3 size: 15 residues. The V end lost 0 bases, the J end lost 3 bases, and 11 bases lay between the germline ends. DNA for the CDR3: TGTGCCAGTAGTATAGAGGGGATTGTGTACACTGAAGCTTTCTTT. Translated: CASSIEGIVYTEAFF.

The gene calls are TRBV19 and TRBJ1-4, with 8 bases matching TRBD1. Germline values: CDR1 LNHDA, CDR2 SQIVND (reference sequence). Losses at the gene ends were 7 bases for V and 0 bases for J; bases not matched to a gene: 13. CDR3 length: 18 amino acids. Here the CDR3 reads CASTDRGAFSSTNEKLFF. The CDR3 DNA reads as TGTGCCAGTACCGACAGGGGCGCCTTTTCCTCAACTAATGAAAAACTGTTTTTT.

V is TRBV27 and J is TRBJ1-4; D may be TRBD1 (6 bases). The CDR3 contains 16 residues. The germline V and J ends were trimmed by 6 bases and 3 bases, with 17 bases remaining between them. CDR1 is MNHEY and CDR2 is SMNVEV in the germline V gene (reference sequence). In nucleotides, the CDR3 is TGTGCCAGCAGCCCCGATGGGGGCGCGGCTAATGAAAAACTGTTTTTT. Its translation is CASSPDGGAANEKLFF.

The CDR3 DNA is TGCGCCAGCAGCCTTGGACAGGGCGTCAATCAGCCCCAGCATTTT. It translates to CASSLGQGVNQPQHF. The chain uses TRBV4-3 and TRBJ1-5, with TRBD1 matching over 8 bases. CDR1 and CDR2 (germline): LGHNA, YSLEER. CDR3 length equals 15 residues. V shed 4 bases and J 3 bases; nucleotides not matched to a gene: 5.

This clone has a single count. The V call is TRBV4-3, the J call TRBJ2-1, with D possibly being TRBD2 (6 bases). V lost 0 bases and J 10 bases, leaving 13 bases between the germline ends. Germline V lookup: CDR1 LGHNA, CDR2 YSLEER. The CDR3 length is 14 residues. CDR3 bases: TGCGCCAGCAGCCAAGAACTAGCTTTGGGGGAGCAGTTCTTC. Translated: CASSQELALGEQFF.

This clone was picked up one time. The J gene is TRBJ2-2, the V gene TRBV11-3; 8 bases line up with TRBD1. The CDR3 has 16 residues. With 1 base clipped from V and 7 bases from J, the junction kept 8 bases outside the gene matches. The germline V gene has CDR1 SGHNT and CDR2 YENEEA. In DNA, the CDR3 is TGTGCCAGCAGCTTAGCAGGGGGCGACGACGGCGGGGAGCTGTTTTTT. Translating it yields CASSLAGGDDGGELFF.